The rows below give T cell receptor beta chains drawn from one sample of a study of T cells in Graves' hyperthyroidism and ophthalmopathy. One entry per CDR3 protein, called by TCRdb with MiXCR from the multiplex PCR reads. The profile shows 600,000 or so distinct CDR3 sequences, 15% to 20% of them singletons. Material for sequencing was blood. The receptors stem from a woman aged 25 to 39 with Graves' hyperthyroidism. Both conserved end residues are part of each CDR3. Fields, in order: clone size, CDR3 length, V gene, D gene, J gene, CDR3 DNA, CDR3 protein. A D gene is named only where the DNA matches it firmly. Rows may omit the clone size; those that give it use once, few, many or a size class.

>-|14|TRBV5-6|TRBD1|TRBJ1-1
TGTGCCAGCAGCCCGACAGGGGGCCACACTGAAGCTTTCTTT
CASSPTGGHTEAFF
>few|15|TRBV7-3|-|TRBJ2-3
TGTGCCAGCAGCTTAATTCCTGCGAGCACAGATACGCAGTATTTT
CASSLIPASTDTQYF
>few|16|TRBV28|-|TRBJ2-5
TGTGCCAGCAGTCCTTTATTGTCCTCGACCGGGGCGACCCAGTACTTC
CASSPLLSSTGATQYF
>-|15|TRBV6-1|TRBD2|TRBJ2-7
TGTGCCAGCAGTCCCTCGACTAGCGGGATAGACGAGCAGTACTTC
CASSPSTSGIDEQYF
>many|12|TRBV6-1|-|TRBJ1-1
TGTGCCAGCAGCGAGGGAGGACCTGAAGCTTTCTTT
CASSEGGPEAFF
>many|14|TRBV12-3/TRBV12-4|-|TRBJ2-3
TGTGCCAGCAGTTTACTGGCTATCACAGATACGCAGTATTTT
CASSLLAITDTQYF
>many|16|TRBV11-2|-|TRBJ2-1
TGTGCCAGCAGCTTAGGGGGCGGAGGCAGGAGGTATGAGCAGTTCTTC
CASSLGGGGRRYEQFF
>many|14|TRBV20-1|TRBD2|TRBJ2-1
TGCAGTGCTAACGGACTAGCGGGATACAATGAGCAGTTCTTC
CSANGLAGYNEQFF
>few|14|TRBV7-9|-|TRBJ1-2
TGTGCCAGCAGCCCGGGTGTCGGGGTTTTGCGCTACACCTTC
CASSPGVGVLRYTF
>many|13|TRBV2|-|TRBJ2-5
TGTGCCAGCAGTGTAGCGGACCAAGAGACCCAGTACTTC
CASSVADQETQYF
>-|15|TRBV4-3|TRBD2|TRBJ2-1
TGCGCCAGCAGCCATCATCGGGAGGGCGACAATGAGCAGTTCTTC
CASSHHREGDNEQFF
>many|14|TRBV12-3/TRBV12-4|TRBD1|TRBJ1-6
TGTGCCAGCCGACAGGGAGGGGAAAATTCACCCCTCCACTTT
CASRQGGENSPLHF
>many|13|TRBV27|-|TRBJ2-5
TGTGCCAGCAGTTTGGGCAGTTCAGAGACCCAGTACTTC
CASSLGSSETQYF
>many|12|TRBV11-2|-|TRBJ1-1
TGTGCCAGCAGCTCATGGGAGGGGGAAGCTTTCTTT
CASSSWEGEAFF
>few|14|TRBV6-2/TRBV6-3|TRBD2|TRBJ2-1
TGTGCCAGCCAATTAGCGGGGGGCAACAATGAGCAGTTCTTC
CASQLAGGNNEQFF
>-|17|TRBV20-1|TRBD1|TRBJ1-5
TGCAGTGCTAGTCCGGGACAGGGGGTGATTAGCAATCAGCCCCAGCATTTT
CSASPGQGVISNQPQHF
>-|13|TRBV28|-|TRBJ2-3
TGTGCCAGCAGGGAGAGCCTCACAGATACGCAGTATTTT
CASRESLTDTQYF
>once|12|TRBV20-1|-|TRBJ2-7
TGCAGTGCGGGAGTCAGGGGATACGAGCAGTACTTC
CSAGVRGYEQYF
>-|14|TRBV6-1|TRBD1|TRBJ1-2
TGTGCCAGCAGAGGGACAGGGGTCGGCTATGGCTACACCTTC
CASRGTGVGYGYTF
>-|14|TRBV7-9|-|TRBJ2-3
TGTGCCAGCAGCTTAGAGGCGGCGGCAGATACGCAGTATTTT
CASSLEAAADTQYF
>-|16|TRBV12-5|TRBD2|TRBJ2-5
TGTGCTAGTGGACCCGGACTAGCGGGAGTCAAGGAGACCCAGTACTTC
CASGPGLAGVKETQYF
>few|13|TRBV12-3/TRBV12-4|-|TRBJ2-7
TGTGCCAGCGAGGGGCAGGGACCAGACGAGCAGTACTTC
CASEGQGPDEQYF
>-|15|TRBV5-4|TRBD2|TRBJ2-3
TGTGCCAGCAGCTTTAGCGGAGCGGGGGCAGATACGCAGTATTTT
CASSFSGAGADTQYF
>many|14|TRBV7-2|TRBD1|TRBJ2-2
TGTGCCAGCAGCTTCACAGGGGGCACCGGGGAGCTGTTTTTT
CASSFTGGTGELFF
>-|17|TRBV9|TRBD2|TRBJ2-3
TGTGCCAGCAGCCTACCACTAGCGGGAGGGCCCACAGATACGCAGTATTTT
CASSLPLAGGPTDTQYF
>few|13|TRBV20-1|-|TRBJ1-5
TGCAGTGCTAGATCTCACTTCAATCAGCCCCAGCATTTT
CSARSHFNQPQHF
>many|14|TRBV20-1|-|TRBJ1-1
TGCAGTATCGCCCCCGGGTGGAAGAACACTGAAGCTTTCTTT
CSIAPGWKNTEAFF
>many|13|TRBV28|TRBD2|TRBJ2-7
TGTGCCAGCTGGGGAGGGGACTCCTACGAGCAGTACTTC
CASWGGDSYEQYF
>many|16|TRBV3-1|TRBD2|TRBJ2-7
TGTGCCAGCAGCCAAGATAGCGGGTGGGAAGGATACGAGCAGTACTTC
CASSQDSGWEGYEQYF
>many|12|TRBV20-1|-|TRBJ2-7
TGCAGTGCTAGAGATGGCCTCAACGAGCAGTACTTC
CSARDGLNEQYF
>-|12|TRBV7-2|-|TRBJ1-2
TGTGCCAGCAGCTTCCCAACCTATGGCTACACCTTC
CASSFPTYGYTF
>many|14|TRBV12-3/TRBV12-4|-|TRBJ2-7
TGTGCCAGCAGAAGGACCTCATTAGGGGGCGAGCAGTACTTC
CASRRTSLGGEQYF
>many|13|TRBV30|-|TRBJ1-2
TGTGCCTGGAGTGATCCTAGACGGTATGGCTACACCTTC
CAWSDPRRYGYTF
>-|16|TRBV28|-|TRBJ2-3
TGTGCCAGCAGTTTTTTGCAGGGCGAACGCACAGGTACGCAGTATTTT
CASSFLQGERTGTQYF
>few|15|TRBV7-2|TRBD1|TRBJ1-5
TGTGCCAGCAGTCTCCGGACAGGTTCTAATCAGCCCCAGCATTTT
CASSLRTGSNQPQHF
>many|15|TRBV27|TRBD2|TRBJ2-7
TGTGCCAGCAGTCCGCGACTAGCGGGTGGGGAGGAGCAGTACTTC
CASSPRLAGGEEQYF
>-|15|TRBV6-2/TRBV6-3|TRBD1|TRBJ1-2
TGTGCCAGCAGGTCAACAGGGGGACCTTTCCATGGCTACACCTTC
CASRSTGGPFHGYTF
>-|18|TRBV6-1|TRBD1|TRBJ2-3
TGTGCCAGCAGTGCCACCGGGACAGGGGGCCGTAGCACAGATACGCAGTATTTT
CASSATGTGGRSTDTQYF
>many|17|TRBV20-1|-|TRBJ2-3
TGCAGTGCTAGCCAGGGGTCCGGGAGAAGAAGCACAGATACGCAGTATTTT
CSASQGSGRRSTDTQYF
>many|13|TRBV27|TRBD1|TRBJ1-2
TGTGCCAGCAGTTCGGGACAGGCTTATGGCTACACCTTC
CASSSGQAYGYTF
>-|16|TRBV5-1|TRBD1|TRBJ2-5
TGCGCCAGCAGCTGGGGACAGACAGCTAGGGGGGAGACCCAGTACTTC
CASSWGQTARGETQYF
>many|21|TRBV2|TRBD2|TRBJ2-7
TGTGCCAGCAGTGATACAAGTCCGGGGACTAGCGGGAGAGGGGCTACAGGGGAGCAGTACTTC
CASSDTSPGTSGRGATGEQYF
>-|13|TRBV30|-|TRBJ1-5
TGTGCCTGGAACGGCGTGGTGAATCAGCCCCAGCATTTT
CAWNGVVNQPQHF
>-|14|TRBV30|-|TRBJ1-1
TGTGCCTGGAGTATACCAGGGTTAAGTACTGAAGCTTTCTTT
CAWSIPGLSTEAFF
>-|14|TRBV7-9|TRBD1|TRBJ2-7
TGTGCCAGCAGCTTAGGGCCGGGGACAGACGAGCAGTACTTC
CASSLGPGTDEQYF
>many|15|TRBV28|-|TRBJ2-7
TGTGCCAGCAGTTTAAACCCTAGCCAGGGGTACGAGCAGTACTTC
CASSLNPSQGYEQYF
>-|15|TRBV4-1|TRBD1|TRBJ2-1
TGCGCCAGCAGCCAAGCAGGGGGCTACTACAATGAGCAGTTCTTC
CASSQAGGYYNEQFF
>few|13|TRBV3-1|-|TRBJ2-5
TGTGCCAGCAGTGATCTCAGGGGCGAGACCCAGTACTTC
CASSDLRGETQYF
>many|13|TRBV27|-|TRBJ2-3
TGTGCCAGCAGGAAGATCAGCACAGATACGCAGTATTTT
CASRKISTDTQYF
>many|16|TRBV6-2/TRBV6-3|TRBD1|TRBJ2-7
TGTGCCAGCAGGCCCCCGGGACAGGGGGCAAGGTACGAGCAGTACTTC
CASRPPGQGARYEQYF